The clone carrying this TCR beta chain came up many times. The antigen is unknown. Genomic DNA templated the TCR beta VDJ and CDR3 profiling. TCRdb re-called the reads through MiXCR, storing one row per CDR3 protein. The table records 100,000 to 150,000 distinct CDR3 sequences, under 65% of them present only once. This entry belongs to a study of CD8+CD57+ T cells in acquired aplastic anemia. This CDR3 is 15 amino acids long. V was cut by 4 bases and J by 1 base, with 14 bases left in between. In germline, CDR1 is SGHDT, CDR2 YYEEEE. CD8+CD57+ cell expansion, shown by flow cytometry, had occurred in the patients selected for sequencing. General observations from the study: Patients and controls shared roughly 28 CD8+ CDR3 sequences, which appeared highly expressed in patients and within their immunodominant clones.

The chain is built from TRBV5-6 and TRBJ1-1; D ambiguous. The sample comprised sorted CD4+, CD8+, or CD8+CD57+ T cells (not recorded which) from PBMCs. This TCR was recovered from a human donor with aplastic anemia. Here the CDR3 DNA reads TGTGCCAGCAGCGGACGGGCCACCTGGAACACTGAAGCTTTCTTT. This encodes CASSGRATWNTEAFF.